These 22 T cell receptor beta chains originate from one sample sequenced in a study of CXCR3-negative and CXCR3-positive naive CD8 T cells. General study findings and limits: More hydrophobic TRB CDR3s were found in CXCR3-positive naive cells than in CXCR3-negative naive cells.

5' RACE with UMI labels generated the TRB cDNA libraries. Following a re-call of the 5' RACE reads, TCRdb has one entry per CDR3 protein and lacks DNA. The sample spans tens of thousands of distinct CDR3 sequences; the ten largest clones claim approximately 0.5%. For these receptors, no antigen is known. The sequenced sample was naive CXCR3+ CD8+ T cells from blood. The subset is: CD45RO-CCR7+CD27+CD95- naive CD8+ T cells expressing CXCR3 (TNR3+). These receptors originate from a human donor in good health. Some clones in this sample may be carry-over from other donors' samples.

The V and J genes are TRBV4-3 and TRBJ1-1; there is no DNA to check the TCRdb D call of TRBD1. CDR1 and CDR2 (germline): LGHNA, YSLEER. This CDR3 comprises 15 residues. The CDR3 here is CASSQDEGRNTEAFF.

The chain carries TRBV6-2 or TRBV6-3 and TRBJ1-5; with no DNA, the TCRdb D assignment of TRBD1 cannot be verified. Germline V gene data show CDR1 as MNHEY and CDR2 as SVGEGT. The CDR3 is made up of 15 amino acids. Here the CDR3 reads CASSYAGSIGQPQHF.

The chain couples TRBV29-1 to TRBJ2-1; TCRdb calls TRBD2, which cannot be checked without DNA. The germline V gene has CDR1 SQVTM and CDR2 ANQGSEA. CDR3 length equals 13 residues. This CDR3 is CSVVVAGGDEQLF.

CDR3 loop: CASSWGLYEQYF. The chain couples TRBV7-9 to TRBJ2-7; the TCRdb call, TRBD1, lacks DNA for checking. The germline V gene has CDR1 SEHNR and CDR2 FQNEAQ (reference sequence). The CDR3 spans 12 residues.

This chain connects TRBV29-1 to TRBJ1-5. Looked up from germline, CDR1 is SQVTM and CDR2 is ANQGSEA. The length of the CDR3 is 14 residues. CDR3: CSVQVTDSNQPQHF.

The V call is TRBV29-1, the J call TRBJ2-5; TCRdb lists TRBD2, though no DNA is available to test this call. This CDR3 is built from 14 residues. Germline V gene data show CDR1 as SQVTM and CDR2 as ANQGSEA. This chain's CDR3 is CSGSGTTEGETQYF.

The rearrangement joins TRBV15 to TRBJ2-5. Germline V gene lookup returns CDR1 LNHNV and CDR2 YYDKDF (reference sequence). There are 13 residues in the CDR3. CDR3 region: CATSREMRETQYF.

The chain joins TRBV12-3 or TRBV12-4 to TRBJ2-1; TCRdb indicates TRBD2, and absent DNA this call remains unverified. CDR3 length equals 14 residues. The CDR3: CASTPSGGYNEQFF.

The chain combines TRBV7-9 with TRBJ2-7; TCRdb returns TRBD1, unconfirmable since there is no DNA. The V gene's germline CDR1 is SEHNR and CDR2 FQNEAQ (reference sequence). The CDR3 runs to 13 residues. This chain's CDR3 is CASTGTGFYEQYF. The full variable domain, completed using reference TRBV7-9 and TRBJ2-7, is DTGVSQNPRHKITKRGQNVTFRCDPISEHNRLYWYRQTLGQGPEFLTYFQNEAQLEKSRLLSDRFSAERPKGSFSTLEIQRTEQGDSAMYLCASTGTGFYEQYFGPGTRLTVT.

The rearrangement joins TRBV6-5 to TRBJ2-3; TCRdb's D call, TRBD1, is unchecked because there is no DNA. This CDR3 spans 15 amino acids. CDR1 is MNHEY and CDR2 is SVGAGI in the germline V gene. The CDR3 loop is CASSYSQGSTDTQYF.

The V call is TRBV7-9, the J call TRBJ2-1; TCRdb's D gene call, TRBD2, goes unchecked for lack of DNA. There are 16 residues in the CDR3. From germline, CDR1 is SEHNR and CDR2 FQNEAQ (reference sequence). The chain's CDR3 is CASSFLAGLESNEQFF.

The chain is built from TRBV20-1 and TRBJ1-2; as DNA is missing, the TRBD1 call by TCRdb cannot be tested. The CDR3 is 13 amino acids. CDR1 DFQATT and CDR2 SNEGSKA come from the germline V gene (reference sequence). The CDR3 spells CSAPTGRNYGYTF.

The chain carries TRBV5-1 and TRBJ2-1; the D call from TCRdb, TRBD1, cannot be confirmed without DNA. Germline V gene data show CDR1 as SGHRS and CDR2 as YFSETQ. The CDR3 has 15 residues. This chain's CDR3 is CASSFGASGGDEQFF.

The J gene is TRBJ1-2, the V gene TRBV5-1; the TCRdb call, TRBD1, lacks DNA for checking. The CDR3 has 15 amino acids. Per the germline V gene, CDR1 is SGHRS and CDR2 is YFSETQ. The CDR3 here is CASSFTGGFSYGYTF.

The genes are TRBV27 and TRBJ1-5; TCRdb outputs TRBD1, but without DNA this stays unchecked. Germline CDR1 MNHEY, CDR2 SMNVEV (reference sequence). The CDR3 covers 15 residues. This CDR3 reads CASSPQGQGRQPQHF.

This chain connects TRBV4-3 to TRBJ1-1; TCRdb gives TRBD1 as the D gene, but with no DNA this cannot be confirmed. This CDR3 has 15 residues. Germline CDR1 is LGHNA and CDR2 is YSLEER. CDR3 protein: CASSLDRASNTEAFF.

The chain has TRBV7-7 and TRBJ2-3; the D call of TRBD2 rests on TCRdb alone, since no DNA is present to check it. CDR1 SSHAT and CDR2 FNYEAQ come from the germline V gene (reference sequence). The CDR3 runs 16 residues. This chain's CDR3 is CASSPSPAGATDTQYF.

V and J are TRBV14 and TRBJ1-2. Germline V lookup: CDR1 SGHDN, CDR2 FVKESK. This CDR3 region has 13 residues. CDR3 region: CASSQTVVYGYTF.

The CDR3 is CATSRDLGWNEAFF. The chain recombines TRBV15 with TRBJ1-1. In germline, CDR1 is LNHNV, CDR2 YYDKDF (reference sequence). The CDR3 spans 14 residues.

The J gene is TRBJ2-3, the V gene TRBV6-4. The germline gives CDR1 MRHNA, CDR2 SNTAGT. This CDR3 has 13 amino acids. CDR3 sequence: CASGGSSTDTQYF.

CDR3 amino acids: CSARQGETEAFF. The chain couples TRBV20-1 to TRBJ1-1; without DNA, the TCRdb call of TRBD1 cannot be checked. Germline lookup yields CDR1 DFQATT and CDR2 SNEGSKA (reference sequence). The CDR3 is made up of 12 amino acids.

The rearrangement links TRBV7-9 to TRBJ2-7; absent DNA, TCRdb's TRBD2 call cannot be checked. Germline CDR1 reads SEHNR; CDR2 reads FQNEAQ (reference sequence). There are 15 residues in the CDR3. CDR3 region: CASSPTGGLRNEQYF.